The 7 T cell receptor beta chains below come from one sample, sequenced in a study of beta chain features in type 1 diabetes (dated by TCRdb to 2017 to 2018). Receptors were amplified or captured by the immunoSEQ multiplex PCR assay. The entire amount of isolated RNA was reverse transcribed using the High Capacity cDNA Reverse Transcription Kit, so the sequenced TCRB transcripts were expressed ones. As stored in TCRdb, this immuneACCESS dataset retains in-frame rearrangements with V and J assigned. A fraction of the clones does not appear; measured against another copy, unresolved V genes explain less than half of the discrepancy, and the remainder lacks a known reason. The sample profile shows about 340,000 clones; 6.5% to 10% of them were found once. Jointly, the top ten make up approximately 0.44% of the sample. Source material: central memory CD4+ T cells from blood. All receptors come from a woman under 30 in good health.

This chain links TRBV19 with TRBJ1-2; D is undetermined. CDR3 length equals 14 residues. Germline assignment: CDR1 LNHDA and CDR2 SQIVND (reference sequence). V was trimmed by 6 bases and J by 4 bases, leaving 15 bases between them. The CDR3 loop is CASSGLSWVYGYTF. DNA for the CDR3: TGTGCCAGTAGCGGACTTAGTTGGGTCTATGGCTACACCTTC.

This clone came up a few times. The rearrangement joins TRBV4-3 to TRBJ2-1, with 9 bases that match TRBD2. The trim removed 4 bases at V and 6 bases at J, leaving 22 bases unmatched. CDR1 and CDR2 (germline): LGHNA, YSLEER. The CDR3 totals 20 residues. DNA of the CDR3: TGCGCCAGCAGCCTAAAAGGGTTCACTAGCGGGCTTATCATCTCCAATGAGCAGTTCTTC. Residues: CASSLKGFTSGLIISNEQFF.

This clone has a handful of counts. The chain recombines TRBV6-5 with TRBJ2-7; D is unclear. V was cut by 0 bases and J by 3 bases, with 12 bases left in between. The CDR3 extends over 15 amino acids. The germline CDR1 and CDR2 sequences are MNHEY and SVGAGI. This CDR3 reads CASSYSRLNLYEQYF. As DNA, the CDR3 is TGTGCCAGCAGTTACTCGCGGCTGAACCTCTACGAGCAGTACTTC.

This sequence joins TRBV27 and TRBJ2-1; 7 bases align to TRBD2. The ends lost 6 bases at V and 7 bases at J; junction bases unmatched: 9. This CDR3 is built from 14 residues. The germline V gene encodes CDR1 MNHEY and CDR2 SMNVEV (reference sequence). The CDR3 here is CASRFAGVGNEQFF. For the CDR3, the DNA is TGTGCCAGCAGATTCGCGGGAGTCGGGAATGAGCAGTTCTTC.

There are a few counts of this clone. This chain links TRBV14 with TRBJ2-1; no clear D. Germline CDR1 and CDR2: SGHDN and FVKESK. V lost 4 bases and J lost 10, with 14 bases in between. This CDR3 comprises 13 residues. CDR3 bases: TGTGCCAGCAGCCTACGTACGGTCGGAGAGCAGTTCTTC. Its protein is CASSLRTVGEQFF.

This chain uses TRBV15 with TRBJ2-1, with D possibly matching TRBD2 (6 bases). The germline gives CDR1 LNHNV, CDR2 YYDKDF (reference sequence). The CDR3 has 13 amino acids. Between the trimmed V and J ends, which lost 6 bases and 8 bases, there was a span of 14 bases. Here the CDR3 DNA reads TGTGCCACCAGTCTCGGGAGCTTCTATGAGCAGTTCTTC. Protein sequence: CATSLGSFYEQFF.

The chain uses TRBV11-2 and TRBJ2-1; D is ambiguous. Germline-derived CDR1 and CDR2 are SGHAT and FQNNGV. The CDR3 runs 12 residues. The V and J ends lost 0 bases and 5 bases respectively, with 2 bases between them. The CDR3 DNA reads as TGTGCCAGCAGCTTAGAACACAATGAGCAGTTCTTC. Translation gives CASSLEHNEQFF.